A selection of T cell receptor beta chains follows, all from one sample in a study of T cells in Graves' hyperthyroidism and ophthalmopathy. TCRdb reprocessed the multiplex PCR reads with MiXCR, giving one entry per CDR3 protein. Of roughly 500,000 distinct CDR3 sequences in the sample, about 45% were seen once. Specimen: peripheral blood or thyroid tissue (not recorded which). These receptor sequences come from an adult woman with Graves' disease, either hyperthyroidism or ophthalmopathy (not recorded which). Both conserved end residues are part of each CDR3. The order of the fields is J gene, V gene, clone size, D gene, CDR3 protein, CDR3 DNA. The D gene is left open where the match is weak. Size tells how often a clone was seen (once, few, many) or the class of an expanded clone, and some rows leave it out.

>TRBJ2-7|TRBV4-1|many|TRBD1
CASSQAGTGGYEQYF
TGCGCCAGCAGCCAAGCCGGGACAGGGGGATACGAGCAGTACTTC
>TRBJ2-5|TRBV10-3|few|TRBD2
CAISGTSGRIQETQYF
TGTGCCATCAGTGGAACTAGCGGGAGGATCCAAGAGACCCAGTACTTC
>TRBJ1-4|TRBV19|few|.
CASSSRQDNEKLFF
TGTGCCAGTAGTTCTCGACAGGATAATGAAAAACTGTTTTTT
>TRBJ1-2|TRBV29-1|.|.
CSVEASSGGYTF
TGCAGCGTTGAAGCCTCCAGTGGTGGCTACACCTTC
>TRBJ1-2|TRBV6-4|.|TRBD1
CASSLAGQMFYGYTF
TGTGCCAGCAGTCTAGCGGGACAGATGTTCTATGGCTACACCTTC
>TRBJ1-4|TRBV10-3|once|TRBD1
CAISDGTGGTTNEKLFF
TGTGCCATCAGTGATGGGACAGGGGGTACAACTAATGAAAAACTGTTTTTT
>TRBJ2-7|TRBV7-2|many|.
CASRRDSRASYEQYF
TGTGCCAGCAGGAGGGACTCGCGGGCCTCCTACGAGCAGTACTTC
>TRBJ2-5|TRBV2|once|.
CASTGADQETQYF
TGTGCCAGCACGGGGGCAGACCAAGAGACCCAGTACTTC
>TRBJ2-5|TRBV7-9|few|.
CATGGLQETQYF
TGTGCCACCGGAGGGCTCCAAGAGACCCAGTACTTC
>TRBJ2-7|TRBV10-3|few|TRBD1
CAISGTGDYEQYF
TGTGCCATCAGTGGGACAGGCGACTACGAGCAGTACTTC
>TRBJ1-6|TRBV9|.|.
CASSVGTGGNSPLHF
TGTGCCAGCAGCGTAGGGACGGGTGGGAATTCACCCCTCCACTTT
>TRBJ1-1|TRBV4-1|.|TRBD1
CASSQVATGGLEAFF
TGCGCCAGCAGCCAAGTCGCGACAGGGGGTCTTGAAGCTTTCTTT
>TRBJ2-7|TRBV7-3|few|.
CASSQPGPYEQYF
TGTGCCAGCAGCCAACCGGGGCCCTACGAGCAGTACTTC
>TRBJ2-7|TRBV14|many|.
CASRPTAQGHDEQYF
TGTGCCAGCAGACCCACCGCCCAGGGACATGACGAGCAGTACTTC
>TRBJ1-5|TRBV10-3|.|TRBD1
CAIGGQGNQPQHF
TGTGCCATCGGGGGACAGGGCAATCAGCCCCAGCATTTT
>TRBJ2-5|TRBV29-1|few|.
CSVSVDWQETQYF
TGCAGCGTGTCGGTGGACTGGCAAGAGACCCAGTACTTC
>TRBJ2-5|TRBV4-1|once|TRBD2
CASSQDVWGGETQYF
TGCGCCAGCAGCCAAGATGTTTGGGGGGGAGAGACCCAGTACTTC
>TRBJ2-5|TRBV2|.|.
CASIPETQETQYF
TGTGCCAGCATTCCGGAAACCCAAGAGACCCAGTACTTC
>TRBJ1-1|TRBV6-6|many|.
CASSYSGQSEAFF
TGTGCCAGCAGTTACTCGGGGCAGTCTGAAGCTTTCTTT
>TRBJ1-1|TRBV20-1|many|.
CSARGALGQRNTEAFF
TGCAGTGCTAGGGGGGCCCTGGGCCAACGAAACACTGAAGCTTTCTTT
>TRBJ1-1|TRBV27|few|.
CASSLRSGFKTEAFF
TGTGCCAGCAGTTTACGGTCCGGGTTTAAGACTGAAGCTTTCTTT
>TRBJ2-5|TRBV28|few|TRBD1
CASSPHRNGQGSETQYF
TGTGCCAGCAGTCCTCACCGAAATGGACAGGGGTCGGAGACCCAGTACTTC
>TRBJ1-5|TRBV2|.|.
CASSEAPRVVGQPQHF
TGTGCCAGCAGTGAAGCCCCGCGGGTTGTGGGTCAGCCCCAGCATTTT
>TRBJ2-5|TRBV28|.|.
CASSLIDRRGTQYF
TGTGCCAGCAGTTTAATCGACAGGAGGGGGACCCAGTACTTC
>TRBJ2-7|TRBV7-8|few|.
CAIRGVLAYEQYF
TGTGCTATCAGGGGGGTCCTGGCCTACGAGCAGTACTTC
>TRBJ2-7|TRBV3-1|few|.
CASRVQGSYEQYF
TGTGCCAGCAGGGTGCAGGGGTCCTACGAGCAGTACTTC
>TRBJ1-1|TRBV2|few|.
CASSTTAMNTEAFF
TGTGCCAGCTCAACGACAGCAATGAACACTGAAGCTTTCTTT
>TRBJ1-4|TRBV2|many|.
CASRDGEKLFF
TGTGCCAGCAGAGACGGAGAAAAACTGTTTTTT
>TRBJ2-2|TRBV20-1|.|.
CSARRGGRELFF
TGCAGTGCTAGAAGGGGGGGCCGGGAGCTGTTTTTT
>TRBJ2-2|TRBV20-1|many|.
CSARSGSTGELFF
TGCAGTGCTAGATCGGGTAGCACCGGGGAGCTGTTTTTT
>TRBJ1-1|TRBV11-1|.|.
CASSPGTESEAFF
TGTGCCAGCAGCCCAGGAACAGAAAGCGAAGCTTTCTTT
>TRBJ2-6|TRBV5-4|.|.
CASSLFFSGAETNVLTF
TGTGCCAGCAGCTTGTTTTTTTCGGGGGCTGAGACCAACGTCCTGACTTTC
>TRBJ1-2|TRBV20-1|.|.
CSATQGLAGNTF
TGCAGTGCTACCCAGGGGCTGGCCGGAAACACCTTC
>TRBJ2-5|TRBV7-8|many|TRBD1
CASGGQGGYQETQYF
TGTGCCAGCGGGGGACAGGGGGGCTACCAAGAGACCCAGTACTTC
>TRBJ1-1|TRBV29-1|.|TRBD1
CSVGRDRENTEAFF
TGCAGCGTGGGGCGGGACAGGGAGAACACTGAAGCTTTCTTT
>TRBJ1-6|TRBV7-6|many|.
CASSLGGDNSPLHF
TGTGCCAGCAGCTTAGGCGGCGATAATTCACCCCTCCACTTT
>TRBJ2-7|TRBV14|many|.
CASSQDWGWIREQYF
TGTGCCAGCAGCCAAGATTGGGGGTGGATTCGCGAGCAGTACTTC
>TRBJ1-4|TRBV7-2|.|.
CATQEGSIGEKLFF
TGTGCCACCCAGGAGGGGAGTATAGGGGAAAAACTGTTTTTT
>TRBJ1-1|TRBV28|.|.
CASRIYGAGNTEAFF
TGTGCCAGCAGGATTTACGGGGCGGGGAACACTGAAGCTTTCTTT
>TRBJ1-2|TRBV28|few|.
CASSPSVGRHYGYTF
TGTGCCAGCAGTCCTTCCGTGGGACGGCACTATGGCTACACCTTC
>TRBJ1-1|TRBV5-1|.|TRBD1
CASSLLAGGDTEAFF
TGCGCCAGCAGCTTGTTAGCAGGGGGGGATACTGAAGCTTTCTTT
>TRBJ2-2|TRBV4-2|many|TRBD2
CASSQEGLAAGGELFF
TGTGCCAGCAGCCAGGAAGGACTAGCGGCCGGCGGGGAGCTGTTTTTT
>TRBJ1-5|TRBV20-1|.|TRBD1
CSAGRTGGSNQPQHF
TGCAGTGCTGGACGGACAGGGGGGAGCAATCAGCCCCAGCATTTT
>TRBJ1-6|TRBV10-3|.|TRBD1
CAISENRGQNSPLHF
TGTGCCATCAGTGAGAACAGGGGACAGAATTCACCCCTCCACTTT
>TRBJ2-7|TRBV29-1|.|.
CSEPDSSYEQYF
TGCAGCGAACCGGACAGCTCCTACGAGCAGTACTTC
>TRBJ1-1|TRBV15|.|TRBD1
CATSPRRQGSNTEAFF
TGTGCCACCAGCCCACGCCGACAGGGGTCGAACACTGAAGCTTTCTTT
>TRBJ2-7|TRBV12-3/TRBV12-4|.|TRBD2
CASSLDGRLIEQYF
TGTGCCAGCAGTTTAGACGGGAGGTTAATCGAGCAGTACTTC
>TRBJ2-5|TRBV7-9|.|TRBD2
CASSHRGVGETQYF
TGTGCCAGCAGCCACCGGGGGGTTGGGGAGACCCAGTACTTC